This TCR beta chain came from a study of CD8 T cell repertoires and HIV-1 epitope variants (dated by TCRdb to about 2020). At the level of the whole study: T cells were stimulated in separate culture wells with each of twenty-five peptides representing autologous and known Gag and Nef epitope variants. Control conditions included a CMV, EBV and flu peptide pool, the Ebola AY9 epitope as negative control, and a no-peptide well. Using the EasySep Human T Cell Enrichment Kit, T cells were enriched and then co-cultured with an equal number of autologous T cell-negative cells acting as antigen-presenting cells. Cultures were maintained for ten to eleven days in IMDM with gentamicin, and half-media changes adding IL-2, IL-7 and IL-15 were performed on days 3 and 7. A total of 83 T cell cultures were run, with each culture condition done in triplicate except for one peptide, which was done in duplicate. An aliquot of 1M T cells was saved as an uncultured baseline condition, separate from the roughly 83 T cell cultures. The epitopes tested covered three Gag epitope families plus Nef HW9 and YT9. Summary of the overall study and its limitations: Of the nine antigen-specific TCR beta clonotypes identified, roughly six appeared cross-reactive for autologous or known escape epitope variants. The assay identified only TCR beta chains and indicated proliferation in response to antigen, without indicating T cell function or cytokine profile. A handful of clonotypes recognized the Nef KF9 family and one clonotype recognized the HW9 family, while no responses were seen to the TAALDMSHF plasma variant.

Points on this clone: It has no known antigen specificity. No qualities accompany the bases; no much larger clone lies one base away.

The immunoSEQ platform was used to sequence TCR beta CDR3 regions at survey depth. The QIAamp DNA micro kit was used to extract genomic DNA from every cultured and uncultured CD8+ T cell population. Turning to the authors' computational methods: Samples with under 5,000 productive reads were excluded, and this exclusion removed about 6.5% of the roughly 80 HIV peptide-stimulated cultures. Sequences were trimmed to CDR3 by a MANAFEST web app, and nonproductive sequences, CDR3s under 5 amino acids, and sequences not starting with C or ending with F/W were removed. To count as antigen-specific, a clonotype had to be expanded in at least 2 of 3 replicates compared with the no-peptide control at FDR 0.01, and only within one epitope family. Specific clonotypes also needed at least fivefold higher frequency than in wells stimulated with peptides from other epitope families. TCRdb took this table from immuneACCESS and kept in-frame rearrangements with V and J called. Such tables lack part of the clones; where checked against another copy, unresolved V genes explain under half of the gap, and the rest is unexplained. V and J calls and clone size are as listed in that table; D and trimming were resolved from the DNA. The sample has approximately 4,200 clones on record, about 70% of them singletons. The top ten hold about 47% of the sample.

The EasySep Human CD8+ T Cell Enrichment Kit was used on day 10 to isolate CD8+ T cells from every culture. The specimen was cultured CD8+ T cells derived from PBMCs. The sequence was obtained from a male donor with HIV.

The DNA is TGTGCCAGTAGTATAGGTGGATCCTACAATGAGCAGTTCTTC. It codes for CASSIGGSYNEQFF. The rearranged segments are TRBV19 and TRBJ2-1; the D gene identity is not certain. Via the germline V gene (reference sequence), CDR1 is LNHDA and CDR2 SQIVND. Measured from the cysteine to the phenylalanine, the CDR3 is 14 residues long. Left in the record is the CDR3 DNA by itself, 42 bases read in frame from the first base. A distance of 5 bases separates the germline ends of V and J, which lose 1 base and 1 base respectively.